This is a list of T cell receptor beta chains from one sample in a study of T-cell reconstitution after alpha-beta-depleted transplantation in children. MiXCR, run by TCRdb on the PCR reads, gives a single entry per CDR3 protein. This sample yields fewer than 700,000 distinct CDR3 sequences, of which under 15% are seen a single time; 2% to 2.5% belongs to the top ten. The material sequenced was PBMCs, mostly from graft donor cells, taken 360 days after TCRalphabeta/CD19-depleted stem cell transplant. The receptors derive from a male patient between 10 and 17 years old who had a stem cell transplant for acute myeloid leukemia, so the T cells may come from the graft donor. Each CDR3 is given with its conserved first and last residue. The order of the fields is V gene, clone size, J gene, CDR3 protein. The size of a clone is reported for some rows only, either as once, few or many, or as a class for expanded clones.

V gene: TRBV7-2
clone size: -
J gene: TRBJ2-5
CDR3 protein: CASSLVESASFRETQYF

V gene: TRBV7-2
clone size: -
J gene: TRBJ2-1
CDR3 protein: CASSLFRPDNEQFF

V gene: TRBV29-1
clone size: -
J gene: TRBJ2-5
CDR3 protein: CSVPGQVQETQYF

V gene: TRBV20-1
clone size: many
J gene: TRBJ2-2
CDR3 protein: CSATNTGELFF

V gene: TRBV29-1
clone size: -
J gene: TRBJ1-1
CDR3 protein: CSAHGTLGTEAFF

V gene: TRBV6-1
clone size: -
J gene: TRBJ1-5
CDR3 protein: CASSDRDRGGNQPQHF

V gene: TRBV29-1
clone size: -
J gene: TRBJ2-4
CDR3 protein: CSVEGPARATKNIQYF

V gene: TRBV20-1
clone size: -
J gene: TRBJ2-1
CDR3 protein: CSAGPLAHHEQFF

V gene: TRBV12-3/TRBV12-4
clone size: many
J gene: TRBJ2-1
CDR3 protein: CASSPMRAEQFF

V gene: TRBV29-1
clone size: many
J gene: TRBJ2-2
CDR3 protein: CSVDRGSNTGELFF

V gene: TRBV29-1
clone size: -
J gene: TRBJ2-6
CDR3 protein: CSVDGDRVGAGANVLTF

V gene: TRBV6-5
clone size: -
J gene: TRBJ2-7
CDR3 protein: CASSYTRGSSGLPYEQYF

V gene: TRBV18
clone size: few
J gene: TRBJ2-1
CDR3 protein: CASSPIFAVVASSYNEQFF

V gene: TRBV29-1
clone size: -
J gene: TRBJ1-5
CDR3 protein: CSVGWGVGQPQHF

V gene: TRBV29-1
clone size: many
J gene: TRBJ2-7
CDR3 protein: CSVGQASGYEQYF

V gene: TRBV4-2
clone size: few
J gene: TRBJ2-3
CDR3 protein: CASSQTSLDTQYF

V gene: TRBV12-3/TRBV12-4
clone size: -
J gene: TRBJ1-5
CDR3 protein: CASSYAGTSNQPQHF

V gene: TRBV5-5
clone size: -
J gene: TRBJ2-1
CDR3 protein: CASSLGLLASYNEQFF

V gene: TRBV28
clone size: -
J gene: TRBJ2-2
CDR3 protein: CASTRLAGINTGELFF

V gene: TRBV9
clone size: -
J gene: TRBJ2-7
CDR3 protein: CASSVGGTNYEQYF

V gene: TRBV3-1
clone size: once
J gene: TRBJ2-7
CDR3 protein: CASSPYLLAGGDSYEQYF

V gene: TRBV27
clone size: -
J gene: TRBJ2-3
CDR3 protein: CASSSSRHTDTQYF

V gene: TRBV19
clone size: -
J gene: TRBJ2-4
CDR3 protein: CASGAPNLAKNIQYF

V gene: TRBV20-1
clone size: few
J gene: TRBJ2-5
CDR3 protein: CSAPAPRLAGGQETQYF

V gene: TRBV24-1
clone size: -
J gene: TRBJ2-1
CDR3 protein: CATGNTLAGGNYNEQFF

V gene: TRBV7-9
clone size: -
J gene: TRBJ2-7
CDR3 protein: CASSWRKPGGPYEQYF

V gene: TRBV9
clone size: -
J gene: TRBJ1-1
CDR3 protein: CASSVLTGLGNTEAFF

V gene: TRBV9
clone size: few
J gene: TRBJ2-5
CDR3 protein: CASSVGAVAQETQYF

V gene: TRBV3-1
clone size: many
J gene: TRBJ2-3
CDR3 protein: CASTLRRVPDTQYF

V gene: TRBV4-3
clone size: few
J gene: TRBJ1-2
CDR3 protein: CASSQDPRDYGYTF

V gene: TRBV7-9
clone size: -
J gene: TRBJ2-1
CDR3 protein: CASRYWGTNYNEQFF

V gene: TRBV4-3
clone size: -
J gene: TRBJ1-5
CDR3 protein: CASSQDWGAGDQPQHF

V gene: TRBV29-1
clone size: many
J gene: TRBJ2-1
CDR3 protein: CSVGGGGIVYNEQFF

V gene: TRBV7-6
clone size: few
J gene: TRBJ2-7
CDR3 protein: CASSFGGTLSYEQYF

V gene: TRBV7-8
clone size: -
J gene: TRBJ2-7
CDR3 protein: CASGGFEQYF

V gene: TRBV28
clone size: -
J gene: TRBJ1-4
CDR3 protein: CASSRAGFDEKLFF

V gene: TRBV7-2
clone size: few
J gene: TRBJ1-5
CDR3 protein: CATLGLSNQPQHF

V gene: TRBV19
clone size: -
J gene: TRBJ1-1
CDR3 protein: CASSQQGMNTEAFF

V gene: TRBV7-3
clone size: -
J gene: TRBJ2-7
CDR3 protein: CASSLKGQGAYEQYF

V gene: TRBV28
clone size: many
J gene: TRBJ2-1
CDR3 protein: CASSRDSNNEQFF

V gene: TRBV7-6
clone size: few
J gene: TRBJ2-3
CDR3 protein: CASSIGGTSGRARTDTQYF

V gene: TRBV21-1
clone size: -
J gene: TRBJ2-1
CDR3 protein: CASSNGTSGRANEQFF

V gene: TRBV6-2/TRBV6-3
clone size: few
J gene: TRBJ2-7
CDR3 protein: CASLLRSSYEQYF

V gene: TRBV4-2
clone size: many
J gene: TRBJ2-1
CDR3 protein: CASSQGGSGRSYNEQFF

V gene: TRBV4-3
clone size: -
J gene: TRBJ1-1
CDR3 protein: CASSQERGWTEAFF

V gene: TRBV16
clone size: few
J gene: TRBJ2-7
CDR3 protein: CASSQSPPLAEISSYEQYF

V gene: TRBV20-1
clone size: -
J gene: TRBJ2-2
CDR3 protein: CSARERRTGELFF

V gene: TRBV3-1
clone size: many
J gene: TRBJ2-1
CDR3 protein: CASSQTRGQFF

V gene: TRBV20-1
clone size: -
J gene: TRBJ2-3
CDR3 protein: CSARFLVDTQYF

V gene: TRBV12-3/TRBV12-4
clone size: -
J gene: TRBJ2-5
CDR3 protein: CASSGLAPRRETQYF

V gene: TRBV7-9
clone size: -
J gene: TRBJ2-1
CDR3 protein: CASSFYVGDGISIEQFF

V gene: TRBV20-1
clone size: few
J gene: TRBJ2-1
CDR3 protein: CSAPRANSYNEQFF

V gene: TRBV12-3/TRBV12-4
clone size: -
J gene: TRBJ2-1
CDR3 protein: CASSSGGKQFF

V gene: TRBV20-1
clone size: -
J gene: TRBJ2-5
CDR3 protein: CSARGPRGETQYF

V gene: TRBV5-6
clone size: few
J gene: TRBJ2-1
CDR3 protein: CASSDTGTSGTNEQFF